The 18 T cell receptor beta chains listed next were all sequenced from one sample in a study of identical twins. One entry per CDR3 protein, called by TCRdb with MiXCR from the 5' RACE reads. Of 550,000 to 800,000 distinct CDR3 sequences listed, about 7.6% were seen once; the top ten hold roughly 1.6%. These sequences were also reported in another study, on yellow fever vaccine responses in identical twins.

Sequencing was carried out using PBMCs. The source of these receptors is a woman under 30 in good health.

The table lists this clonotype with a few counts. The V and J genes are TRBV7-8 and TRBJ2-7; no reliable D call. The CDR3 spans 14 residues. Germline CDR1 reads SGHVS; CDR2 reads FQNEAQ. Trimming pared 1 base from V and 2 bases from J, leaving 9 bases between. The CDR3 coding sequence is TGTGCCAGCAGCTTAGTCCCCATAACCTACGAGCAGTACTTC. This translates into CASSLVPITYEQYF.

This chain uses TRBV4-1 with TRBJ2-7; TRBD1 matches at 7 bases. The junction had 9 bases not matched to a gene; V was cut back by 4 bases and J by 3 bases. CDR1 is MGHRA and CDR2 is YSYEKL in the germline V gene. The CDR3 has 15 amino acids. The CDR3 nucleotides read TGCGCCAGCAGCCCCCTCCCCGGGACAGTCTACGAGCAGTACGTC. This gives the protein CASSPLPGTVYEQYV.

Ten or more counts support this clonotype. V gene TRBV9 combines with J gene TRBJ2-5; D unclear. V shed 0 bases and J shed 5 bases, with 11 bases lying between them. Germline CDR1 and CDR2: SGDLS and YYNGEE. The CDR3 is made up of 14 amino acids. As DNA, the CDR3 is TGTGCCAGCAGCGTAGGTGGTGTTTTGGAGACCCAGTACTTC. Translating it yields CASSVGGVLETQYF.

This clonotype occurred a few times. The CDR3 DNA is TGTGCCAGCAGTGACCCCAAATACGGTCATACGCAGTATTTT. As protein: CASSDPKYGHTQYF. V and J are TRBV25-1 and TRBJ2-3; D ambiguous. The V end lost 3 bases, the J end lost 7 bases, and 14 bases lay between the germline ends. The germline V gene encodes CDR1 MGHDK and CDR2 SYGVNS. The length of the CDR3 is 14 residues.

The table lists this clonotype with a few counts. The chain carries TRBV13 and TRBJ2-7, with D unresolved. Trimming pared 4 bases from V and 1 base from J, leaving 11 bases between. This CDR3 has 14 residues. The germline V gene has CDR1 PRHDT and CDR2 FYEKMQ (reference sequence). DNA of the CDR3: TGTGCCAGCAGCTCTACAGAGATATCCTACGAGCAGTACGTC. Protein sequence: CASSSTEISYEQYV.

The rearrangement joins TRBV12-5 to TRBJ2-2; D is possibly TRBD1 (5 bases). This CDR3 spans 13 amino acids. CDR1 and CDR2 (germline): LGHNT, FRNRAP. V shed 6 bases and J shed 6 bases, with 11 bases lying between them. The DNA of the CDR3 is TGTGCTAGTGGCCTAGGGGCGTCCGGGGAGCTGTTTTTT. It translates to CASGLGASGELFF.

This clonotype was detected many times. The chain couples TRBV5-5 to TRBJ2-1; no firm D call. Germline CDR1 reads SGHKS; CDR2 reads YYEKEE (reference sequence). This CDR3 has 12 residues. Trimming shortened V by 1 base and J by 10 bases, and 9 bases separated the two germline ends. The CDR3 loop is CASSLIGLEQFF. CDR3 nucleotide sequence: TGTGCCAGCAGCTTGATCGGTTTGGAGCAGTTCTTC.

This sequence joins TRBV2 and TRBJ2-1, with D possibly being TRBD1 (6 bases). The CDR3 is 15 amino acids. Germline CDR1 SNHLY, CDR2 FYNNEI. Trimming stripped 5 bases from V and 7 bases from J, with 18 bases between. The DNA of the CDR3 is TGTGCCAGCAGTTCACAGGGTTCTGCTACAAATGAGCAGTTCTTC. Its protein is CASSSQGSATNEQFF.

This clonotype was seen a few times. The genes are TRBV20-1 and TRBJ2-1, with 9 bases identical to TRBD1. After removal of 5 bases from V and 6 bases from J, the junction contained 14 bases not matched to a gene. Germline V gene sequence: CDR1 DFQATT, CDR2 SNEGSKA (reference sequence). CDR3 length: 16 amino acids. The CDR3 protein is CSALEEGQGHLNEQFF. CDR3 in DNA: TGCAGTGCTCTAGAGGAAGGACAGGGGCATCTCAATGAGCAGTTCTTC.

This clonotype was picked up a small number of times. The chain carries TRBV29-1 and TRBJ2-7, with D perhaps assigned TRBD1 or TRBD2 (6 bases each). V dropped 4 bases and J dropped 3 bases, with 13 bases sitting between them. This CDR3 is built from 13 residues. Looked up from germline, CDR1 is SQVTM and CDR2 is ANQGSEA. The CDR3 nucleotides read TGCAGCGTTGGGAGGGACACTAGCTACGAGCAGTACTTC. Protein: CSVGRDTSYEQYF.

This clonotype has ten or more counts. The chain uses TRBV10-3 and TRBJ2-1, with TRBD2 as a possible D gene (5 bases). The CDR3 is made up of 11 amino acids. Germline assignment: CDR1 ENHRY and CDR2 SYGVKD. The V end lost 6 bases, the J end lost 7 bases, and 7 bases lay between the germline ends. The CDR3 nucleotides are TGTGCCATCAGGTCGGGGAATGAGCAGTTCTTC. This encodes CAIRSGNEQFF.

This chain connects TRBV6-5 to TRBJ2-1, with TRBD2 matching over 8 bases. Per the germline V gene, CDR1 is MNHEY and CDR2 is SVGAGI. V shed 0 bases and J 7 bases; nucleotides not matched to a gene: 5. This CDR3 comprises 15 residues. The CDR3 DNA reads as TGTGCCAGCAGTTACTCAGCGGGAGTAGCAAATGAGCAGTTCTTC. Translation gives CASSYSAGVANEQFF.

This clonotype was counted between two and nine times. J is TRBJ1-1 and V is TRBV7-9, with 10 bases lining up with TRBD1. J lost 2 bases, V lost 7 bases, and 7 bases had no gene match. This CDR3 spans 15 amino acids. The germline V gene has CDR1 SEHNR and CDR2 FQNEAQ (reference sequence). The CDR3 region has the DNA TGTGCCAGCAACCCGGGACAGGGGTCCAACACTGAAGCTTTCTTT. Its translation is CASNPGQGSNTEAFF.

At least ten counts were recorded for this clonotype. V and J are TRBV28 and TRBJ2-7; the D is unclear. Trimming pared 6 bases from V and 4 bases from J, leaving 10 bases between. Per the germline V gene, CDR1 is MDHEN and CDR2 is SYDVKM. The CDR3 is made up of 12 amino acids. The CDR3 nucleotides read TGTGCCAGCAGCTCCGGGCTATACGAGCAGTACGTC. Its protein product is CASSSGLYEQYV.

This clonotype was picked up a small number of times. V usage is TRBV7-9 and J usage is TRBJ2-3; 7 bases are shared with TRBD2. Germline trimming cut 8 bases from V and 4 bases from J; bases unmatched to any gene: 6. The CDR3 extends over 13 amino acids. Germline V gene data show CDR1 as SEHNR and CDR2 as FQNEAQ (reference sequence). The CDR3 region is CASGEGMADTQYF. For the CDR3, the DNA is TGTGCCAGCGGGGAGGGGATGGCAGATACGCAGTATTTT.

This clonotype showed up just a few times. The V gene is TRBV6-1, the J gene TRBJ2-1; 7 nucleotides agree with TRBD2. The germline V gene has CDR1 MNHNS and CDR2 SASEGT. The V segment lost 8 bases and the J segment 2 bases; nucleotides outside the gene matches: 12. The CDR3 is made up of 16 amino acids. As DNA, the CDR3 is TGTGCCAGCCTAAGGCTCTTTGCGGGAGCCTACAATGAGCAGTTCTTC. It is translated as CASLRLFAGAYNEQFF.

This chain uses TRBV6-1 with TRBJ1-6; D not certain. Between the trimmed V and J ends, which lost 7 bases and 6 bases, there was a span of 10 bases. The CDR3 is made up of 13 amino acids. Germline assignment: CDR1 MNHNS and CDR2 SASEGT. The CDR3 bases are TGTGCCAGCATGTGGGCCGTTAATTCACCCCTCCACTTT. Translation: CASMWAVNSPLHF.

The chain joins TRBV2 to TRBJ2-3, with TRBD2 identical over 10 bases. The CDR3 covers 14 residues. The V segment lost 7 bases and the J segment 2 bases; nucleotides outside the gene matches: 3. The germline CDR1 and CDR2 sequences are SNHLY and FYNNEI. CDR3: CASTSGSFTDTQYF. For the CDR3, the DNA is TGTGCCAGCACTAGCGGGAGTTTCACAGATACGCAGTATTTT.